The 12 T cell receptor beta chains reported below all come from one sample, sequenced in a study of CD8+ T cells in alopecia areata. After isolation, RNA underwent reverse transcription to generate cDNA as the sequencing template. The table came from immunoSEQ multiplex PCR; TCRdb's copy has only in-frame clones and leaves some out. The repertoire holds fewer than 250,000 clones, 35% to 40% seen once, with just under 0.5% in the top ten. As to treatment: oral pan-JAK inhibitor, 5-10 mg twice daily. This sample comprised CD4+ T cells sorted from blood, obtained at roughly week 30, from a patient treated with tofacitinib. These receptors were obtained from a human donor with alopecia areata.

Concerning this clone itself: Other DNA sequences in this specimen translate into the identical CDR3. The chain has TRBV9 and TRBJ1-5; D is ambiguous. In germline, CDR1 is SGDLS, CDR2 YYNGEE. Between the trimmed V and J ends, which lost 0 bases and 2 bases, there was a span of 9 bases. The CDR3 consists of 15 residues. For the CDR3, the DNA is TGTGCCAGCAGCGTAGGAGGGCAGGGCAATCAGCCCCAGCATTTT. Translated, it gives CASSVGGQGNQPQHF.

The chain is built from TRBV6-5 and TRBJ2-7; no definite D call. In germline, CDR1 is MNHEY, CDR2 SVGAGI. The ends were cut back, 0 bases at V and 2 bases at J, with 2 bases in the middle. The CDR3 length is 12 residues. CDR3 amino acids: CASSYSAYEQYF. CDR3 coding DNA: TGTGCCAGCAGTTACTCGGCCTACGAGCAGTACTTC.

The CDR3 bases are TGTGCCAGCAGCTTTCAGAGAGCTAACTATGGCTACACCTTC. Translating it yields CASSFQRANYGYTF. The chain has TRBV5-4 and TRBJ1-2; D uncertain. Trimming took 2 bases from V and 0 from J, leaving 8 bases between them. The CDR3 is made up of 14 amino acids. The germline gives CDR1 SGHNT, CDR2 YYREEE (reference sequence).

This clone was detected once. The CDR3 nucleotides read TGTGCCAGCAGCTTAGGCGGGCCCTATCTCTCAGGGAACACCGGGGAGCTGTTTTTT. It yields the protein CASSLGGPYLSGNTGELFF. The rearrangement uses TRBV7-8 and TRBJ2-2; perhaps TRBD2 as D (5 bases). CDR3 length: 19 amino acids. CDR1 and CDR2 (germline): SGHVS, FQNEAQ. Deletions cut 1 base from V and 1 base from J, with 19 bases between.

The chain recombines TRBV30 with TRBJ2-7, with 10 bases identical to TRBD2. CDR1 GTSNPN and CDR2 SVGIG come from the germline V gene (reference sequence). This CDR3 spans 13 amino acids. The ends lost 1 base at V and 6 bases at J; junction bases unmatched: 3. The CDR3 loop reads CAWSEREGREQYF. Written as DNA, the CDR3 is TGTGCCTGGAGTGAGCGGGAGGGCCGCGAGCAGTACTTC.

This clone showed up just a few times. The rearrangement joins TRBV27 to TRBJ2-1, with D possibly matching TRBD2 (5 bases). Germline CDR1 reads MNHEY; CDR2 reads SMNVEV (reference sequence). The CDR3 sequence is 14 residues long. V lost 0 bases and J lost 10, with 13 bases in between. The CDR3 reads CASSLSSQRGEQFF. CDR3 in DNA: TGTGCCAGCAGTTTATCGTCTCAGCGAGGGGAGCAGTTCTTC.

This clone came up a few times. The chain couples TRBV29-1 to TRBJ1-2, with TRBD1 matching over 10 bases. With V trimmed by 5 bases and J by 9 bases, 12 bases remained unmatched. Per germline, CDR1 SQVTM and CDR2 ANQGSEA. The CDR3 runs 14 residues. Here the CDR3 reads CSVMTGGPLRSYTF. CDR3 in DNA: TGCAGCGTTATGACAGGGGGCCCCCTCCGGAGCTACACCTTC.

The V and J genes are TRBV5-1 and TRBJ2-7, with D unresolved. The CDR3 loop spans 14 amino acids. Germline CDR1 and CDR2: SGHRS and YFSETQ. V lost 0 bases and J 1 base, leaving 8 bases between the germline ends. CDR3 residues: CASSLVGKSYEQYF. In nucleotides, the CDR3 is TGCGCCAGCAGCTTGGTCGGCAAATCCTACGAGCAGTACTTC. The whole variable domain, filled in from reference TRBV5-1 and TRBJ2-7, reads KAGVTQTPRYLIKTRGQQVTLSCSPISGHRSVSWYQQTPGQGLQFLFEYFSETQRNKGNFPGRFSGRQFSNSRSEMNVSTLELGDSALYLCASSLVGKSYEQYFGPGTRLTVT.

The chain uses TRBV15 and TRBJ2-7; 9 bases are shared with TRBD1. V lost 4 bases to trimming and J lost 1 base; unmatched junction nucleotides: 2. Germline V gene lookup returns CDR1 LNHNV and CDR2 YYDKDF (reference sequence). CDR3 length equals 14 residues. In DNA, the CDR3 is TGTGCCACCAGCATAGACAGGGGGTCCTACGAGCAGTACTTC. This translates into CATSIDRGSYEQYF.

This clone occurred a few times. The chain carries TRBV2 and TRBJ2-4; D is possibly TRBD1 (6 bases). The CDR3 is made up of 16 amino acids. Germline V gene lookup returns CDR1 SNHLY and CDR2 FYNNEI. V lost 7 bases and J lost 0, with 16 bases in between. In DNA form, the CDR3 reads TGTGCCAGCAATGGAAACAGGGCCCTAGCCAAAAACATTCAGTACTTC. Encoded protein: CASNGNRALAKNIQYF. Drawing the rest from reference TRBV2 and TRBJ2-4, the complete variable domain is EPEVTQTPSHQVTQMGQEVILRCVPISNHLYFYWYRQILGQKVEFLVSFYNNEISEKSEIFDDQFSVERPDGSNFTLKIRSTKLEDSAMYFCASNGNRALAKNIQYFGAGTRLSVL.

J is TRBJ2-1 and V is TRBV5-1, with D tentatively TRBD1 (7 bases). Trimming took 8 bases from V and 5 from J, leaving 14 bases between them. Germline CDR1 is SGHRS and CDR2 is YFSETQ. The CDR3 is 13 residues long. The CDR3 coding sequence is TGCGCCAGTGAACAGGGGACTGACAATGAGCAGTTCTTC. Protein sequence: CASEQGTDNEQFF.

The chain couples TRBV10-3 to TRBJ2-7; 12 bases match TRBD1. Germline V CDR1 and CDR2: ENHRY, SYGVKD. The CDR3 sequence is 15 residues long. The V segment lost 3 bases and the J segment 7 bases; nucleotides outside the gene matches: 7. The CDR3 region has the DNA TGTGCCATCAGTGAACCGGGACAGGGGGCGCGTGAGCAGTACTTC. This codes for CAISEPGQGAREQYF.